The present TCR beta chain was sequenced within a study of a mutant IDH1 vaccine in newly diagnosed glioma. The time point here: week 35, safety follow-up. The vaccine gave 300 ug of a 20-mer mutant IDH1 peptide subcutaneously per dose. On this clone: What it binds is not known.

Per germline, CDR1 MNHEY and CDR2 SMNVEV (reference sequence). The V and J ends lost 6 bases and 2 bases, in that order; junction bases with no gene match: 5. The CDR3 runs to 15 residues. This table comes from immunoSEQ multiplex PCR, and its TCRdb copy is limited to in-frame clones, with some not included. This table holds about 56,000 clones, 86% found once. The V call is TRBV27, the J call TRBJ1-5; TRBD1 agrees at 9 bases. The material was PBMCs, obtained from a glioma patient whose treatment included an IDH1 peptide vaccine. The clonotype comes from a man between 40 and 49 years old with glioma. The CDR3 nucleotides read TGTGCCAGCAGAGTACAGGGGGCCGGCAATCAGCCCCAGCATTTT. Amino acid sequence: CASRVQGAGNQPQHF.